The present entry profiles one T cell receptor (beta chain) with its context. Assay: immunoSEQ multiplex PCR; the TCRdb copy retains only in-frame clones and omits some. Among some 46,000 clones, approximately 90% were seen once, and the ten largest hold around 5%. Trimming removed 8 bases at V and 5 bases at J, with 16 bases between. The CDR3 loop spans 14 amino acids. Germline-derived CDR1 and CDR2 are MNHNS and SASEGT. This sample is drawn from a study of glioma-infiltrating T cells after dendritic cell vaccination. Time point given: after dendritic cell vaccination, including at tumor progression/relapse. Before vaccination, two weeks after the third vaccination, and at progression, PBMC were collected.

V usage is TRBV6-1 and J usage is TRBJ2-1; D is uncertain. The material was blood, obtained after dendritic cell vaccination. The sequence was collected from a human donor with glioblastoma. The CDR3 sequence is CASRGGQYNNEQFF. CDR3 bases: TGTGCCAGCCGTGGTGGGCAGTACAACAATGAGCAGTTCTTC.